This TCR beta chain was documented in a study of T cells in Graves' hyperthyroidism and ophthalmopathy. Losses at the gene ends were 2 bases for V and 6 bases for J; bases not matched to a gene: 13. The CDR3 is 17 residues long. Per the germline V gene, CDR1 is LGHDT and CDR2 is YNNKEL (reference sequence). A word on this clonotype: Its antigen is currently unknown.

Criteria for exclusion of patients were uncontrolled infection, other autoimmune disease, pregnancy or lactation. PBMCs stemmed from around 9.3 ml fresh peripheral blood. Study results and caveats: Using 13 V-J features, a model discriminated ophthalmopathy from stable hyperthyroidism. Blood also contained most expanded thyroid clonotypes above 0.001.

RNA transcripts provided the source from which TCR beta CDR3 regions were amplified. Initially, a first-round RT-PCR of the TCR CDR3 employed the HTBI primer set. Using its own MiXCR run on the multiplex PCR reads, TCRdb lists one record per CDR3 protein. The sample carries 300,000 to 400,000 distinct CDR3 sequences, around a sixth recorded once. This sequence was found in a young man with Graves' ophthalmopathy. The J gene is TRBJ1-3, the V gene TRBV3-1; 7 nucleotides align to TRBD1. The sample taken for sequencing was blood. Here the CDR3 DNA reads TGTGCCAGCAGCCAACCTCTCTACAAACAGGGGTTAAACACCATATATTTT. It translates to CASSQPLYKQGLNTIYF.